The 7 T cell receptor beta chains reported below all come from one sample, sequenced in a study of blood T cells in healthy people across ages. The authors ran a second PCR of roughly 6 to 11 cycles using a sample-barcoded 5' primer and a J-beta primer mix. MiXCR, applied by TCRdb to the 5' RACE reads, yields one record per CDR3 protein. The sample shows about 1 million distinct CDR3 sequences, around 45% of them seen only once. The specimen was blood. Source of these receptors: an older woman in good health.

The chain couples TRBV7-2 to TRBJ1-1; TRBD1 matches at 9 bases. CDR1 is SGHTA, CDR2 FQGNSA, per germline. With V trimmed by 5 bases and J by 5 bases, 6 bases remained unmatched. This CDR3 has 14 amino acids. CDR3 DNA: TGTGCCAGCAGCCTAGGGACAGGGCTTACTGAAGCTTTCTTT. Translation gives CASSLGTGLTEAFF. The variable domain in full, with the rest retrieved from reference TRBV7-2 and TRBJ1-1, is GAGVSQSPSNKVTEKGKDVELRCDPISGHTALYWYRQSLGQGLEFLIYFQGNSAPDKSGLPSDRFSAERTGGSVSTLTIQRTQQEDSAVYLCASSLGTGLTEAFFGQGTRLTVV.

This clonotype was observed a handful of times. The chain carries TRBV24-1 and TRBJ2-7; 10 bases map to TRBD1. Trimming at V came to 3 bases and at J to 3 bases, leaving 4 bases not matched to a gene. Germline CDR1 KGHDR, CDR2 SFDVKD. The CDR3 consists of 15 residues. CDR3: CATSDGGTGDYEQYF. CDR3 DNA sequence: TGTGCCACCAGTGATGGGGGGACAGGGGACTACGAGCAGTACTTC.

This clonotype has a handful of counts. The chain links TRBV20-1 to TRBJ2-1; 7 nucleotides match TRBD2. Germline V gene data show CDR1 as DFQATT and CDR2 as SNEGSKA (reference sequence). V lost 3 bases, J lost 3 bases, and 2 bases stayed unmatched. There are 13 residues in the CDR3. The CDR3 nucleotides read TGCAGTGCTAGCAGCGGGAACTACAATGAGCAGTTCTTC. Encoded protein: CSASSGNYNEQFF.

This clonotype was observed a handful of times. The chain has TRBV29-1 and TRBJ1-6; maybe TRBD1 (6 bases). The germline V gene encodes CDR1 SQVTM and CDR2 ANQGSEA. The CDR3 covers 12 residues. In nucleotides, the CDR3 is TGCAGGGAAAGGACAGCCAATTCACCCCTCCACTTT. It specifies CRERTANSPLHF.

The DNA for the CDR3 is TGCAGCGTTGAATCCGCGGGAACCGGGGAGCTGTTTTTT. Translated: CSVESAGTGELFF. The rearrangement joins TRBV29-1 to TRBJ2-2, with a tentative D call TRBD2 (6 bases). This CDR3 region has 13 residues. V lost 2 bases to trimming and J lost 5 bases, with 9 bases between them. The V gene's germline CDR1 is SQVTM and CDR2 ANQGSEA.

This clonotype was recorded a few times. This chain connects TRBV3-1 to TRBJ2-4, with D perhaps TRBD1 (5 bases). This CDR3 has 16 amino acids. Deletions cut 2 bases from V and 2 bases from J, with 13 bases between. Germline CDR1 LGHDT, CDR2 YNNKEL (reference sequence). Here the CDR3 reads CASSQRTGLTKNIQYF. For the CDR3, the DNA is TGTGCCAGCAGCCAACGAACAGGCCTGACCAAAAACATTCAGTACTTC.

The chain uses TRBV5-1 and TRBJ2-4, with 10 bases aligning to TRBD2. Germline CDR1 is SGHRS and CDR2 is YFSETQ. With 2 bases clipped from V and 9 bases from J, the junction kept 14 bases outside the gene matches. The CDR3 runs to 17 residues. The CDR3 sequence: CASSLRASGGAGRIQYF. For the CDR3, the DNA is TGCGCCAGCAGCTTAAGGGCTAGCGGGGGAGCCGGACGCATTCAGTACTTC.